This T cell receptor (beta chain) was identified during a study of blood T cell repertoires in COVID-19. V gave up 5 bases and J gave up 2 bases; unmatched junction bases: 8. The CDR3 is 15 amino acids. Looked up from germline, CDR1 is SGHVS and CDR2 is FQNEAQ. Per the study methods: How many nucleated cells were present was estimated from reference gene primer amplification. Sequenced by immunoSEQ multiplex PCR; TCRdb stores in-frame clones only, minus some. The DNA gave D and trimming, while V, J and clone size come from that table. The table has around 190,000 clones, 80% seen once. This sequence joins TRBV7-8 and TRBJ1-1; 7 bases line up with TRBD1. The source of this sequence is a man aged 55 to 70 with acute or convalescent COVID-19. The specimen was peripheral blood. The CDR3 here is CASSPSQGKNTEAFF. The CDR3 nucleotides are TGTGCCAGCAGCCCGTCACAGGGGAAAAACACTGAAGCTTTCTTT.